These T cell receptor beta chains were read from a single sample in a study of cytomegalovirus exposure and HLA in healthy donors. The table came from immunoSEQ multiplex PCR; TCRdb's copy has only in-frame clones and leaves some out. The data contain roughly 130,000 clones, more than 75% of them singletons. Material for sequencing was PBMCs. These TCRs come from a man aged 35 to 55 in good health and CMV-seronegative. The CDR3 runs from the conserved cysteine through the conserved F or W. The order of the fields is D gene, V gene, clone size, J gene, CDR3 DNA, CDR3 protein. A D gene is named only where the DNA matches it firmly. Clone size is given for some rows only: seen once, a few or many times, or a class if the clone is expanded.

TRBD2	TRBV7-6	NA	TRBJ2-5	TGTGCCAGCAGCTCCCTAGCGGGGCCCCTCACGGGGACCCAGTACTTC	CASSSLAGPLTGTQYF
TRBD1	TRBV5-4	NA	TRBJ1-2	TGTGCCAGCAACCCCGGGACAGGGGGTTTATATGGCTACACCTTC	CASNPGTGGLYGYTF
TRBD1	TRBV15	NA	TRBJ2-5	TGTGCCACCAGCAGCCGGGACAGGAACCAAGAGACCCAGTACTTC	CATSSRDRNQETQYF
TRBD2	TRBV28	NA	TRBJ2-5	TGTGCCAGCAGTTCCCTAGCGGGAGGGGGAGAGACCCAGTACTTC	CASSSLAGGGETQYF
NA	TRBV7-9	NA	TRBJ2-5	TGTGCCAGCACCCTTGGGCCTCAACAGACCCAGTACTTC	CASTLGPQQTQYF
NA	TRBV5-1	few	TRBJ2-7	TGCGCCAGCAGCCGAACCTCGACAGGAACCCTCCCCTACGAGCAGTACTTC	CASSRTSTGTLPYEQYF
NA	TRBV6-5	NA	TRBJ2-5	TGTGCCAGCTGGGCCCTCGGGAGACCGGCGGAGACCCAGTACTTC	CASWALGRPAETQYF
NA	TRBV5-6	NA	TRBJ2-7	TGTGCCAGCAGCTTGACCAAGACAGGCGAGCAGTACTTC	CASSLTKTGEQYF
NA	TRBV6-4	few	TRBJ2-1	TGTGCCAGCAGTACAGGGCCCTACAATGAGCAGTTCTTC	CASSTGPYNEQFF
NA	TRBV7-9	NA	TRBJ1-3	TGTGCCAGCGGCGGGGGCTCTGGAAACACCATATATTTT	CASGGGSGNTIYF
TRBD2	TRBV30	NA	TRBJ2-1	TGTGCCTGGAGTAGATCGCTAGCGGGAGGAATAGGTAACAATGAGCAGTTCTTC	CAWSRSLAGGIGNNEQFF
TRBD1	TRBV18	NA	TRBJ1-1	TGTGCCAGCTCACTTAACCCGGGACAGGGAATTCCTGAAGCTTTCTTT	CASSLNPGQGIPEAFF
NA	TRBV10-1	NA	TRBJ2-7	TGCGCCAGCAGTGACTCCTACTACGAGCAGTACTTC	CASSDSYYEQYF